This T cell receptor (beta chain) was obtained from a study of cytomegalovirus exposure and HLA in healthy donors. The ends were cut back, 5 bases at V and 7 bases at J, with 15 bases in the middle. CDR3 size: 14 residues. Per the germline V gene, CDR1 is MNHNS and CDR2 is SASEGT. PCR amplification relied on 60 Vbeta primers (plus 13 Jbeta primers). The protocol was immunoSEQ multiplex PCR, while the TCRdb copy is restricted to in-frame clones and leaves out a portion. This sample's table reports approximately 120,000 clones. Study results and limitations: A later analysis appeared to link common viral pathogens to several of the most significant clusters. Altogether, around 160 TCR beta chains were recorded as cytomegalovirus-associated.

Remarks on this clone: No antigen is known for it.

V is TRBV6-1 and J is TRBJ2-1, with D tentatively TRBD2 (5 bases). This sequence was found in a middle-aged man in good health and CMV-seronegative. The sequencing input was PBMCs. Here the CDR3 reads CASSRDTRGNEQFF. The CDR3 DNA follows: TGTGCCAGCAGTCGAGACACCCGAGGGAATGAGCAGTTCTTC.